One sample yielded the 25 T cell receptor beta chains listed below, sequenced in a study of blood T cell repertoires in COVID-19. The repertoire was sequenced with immunoSEQ multiplex PCR; TCRdb's copy has only in-frame clones and lacks some. The sample consists of around 250,000 clones, approximately 85% of them appearing once. Sequencing used peripheral blood. The source of these receptors is a man aged 45-60 years with active or convalescent COVID-19.

As concerns this clone: Within the sample, other DNA sequences also encode this same CDR3. The chain uses TRBV2 and TRBJ2-5, with TRBD1 matching 9 bases. The CDR3 contains 14 residues. In germline, CDR1 is SNHLY, CDR2 FYNNEI. Germline trimming cut 6 bases from V and 5 bases from J; bases unmatched to any gene: 7. The CDR3 DNA follows: TGTGCCAGCAGGCCCGGACAGGGGCAGGAGACCCAGTACTTC. Amino acids: CASRPGQGQETQYF.

The chain recombines TRBV7-3 with TRBJ2-7; TRBD1 agrees at 8 bases. Per the germline V gene, CDR1 is SGHTA and CDR2 is FQGTGA. The trim removed 2 bases at V and 5 bases at J, leaving 17 bases unmatched. The CDR3 is made up of 18 amino acids. The CDR3 spells CASSLDDPDRDGLHEQYF. As DNA, the CDR3 is TGTGCCAGCAGCTTAGACGACCCGGACAGGGACGGTCTCCACGAGCAGTACTTC.

Here the CDR3 reads CASSFREGETQYF. CDR3 nucleotide sequence: TGTGCCAGCAGTTTTCGGGAGGGCGAGACCCAGTACTTC. The chain has TRBV27 and TRBJ2-5, with 8 bases aligning to TRBD2. The V and J ends lost 3 bases and 5 bases, in that order; junction bases with no gene match: 2. The CDR3 is 13 amino acids. Germline V CDR1 and CDR2: MNHEY, SMNVEV (reference sequence).

V is TRBV27 and J is TRBJ1-5, with D possibly being TRBD1 (6 bases). Trimming left V 4 bases short and J 0 bases short, with 13 bases between. CDR1 and CDR2 from the germline V gene are MNHEY and SMNVEV (reference sequence). This CDR3 comprises 16 residues. Here the CDR3 reads CASSSIGTPSNQPQHF. CDR3 DNA sequence: TGTGCCAGCAGTTCGATCGGGACACCTAGCAATCAGCCCCAGCATTTT.

The chain joins TRBV7-2 to TRBJ1-2; 7 nucleotides line up with TRBD1. The germline gives CDR1 SGHTA, CDR2 FQGNSA. This CDR3 contains 13 residues. Losses at the gene ends were 5 bases for V and 4 bases for J; bases not matched to a gene: 4. The CDR3 is CASSPRQGYGYTF. The CDR3 nucleotides read TGTGCCAGCAGCCCCAGACAGGGCTATGGCTACACCTTC. The full variable domain, in which reference TRBV7-2 and TRBJ1-2 provide the parts outside the CDR3, is GAGVSQSPSNKVTEKGKDVELRCDPISGHTALYWYRQSLGQGLEFLIYFQGNSAPDKSGLPSDRFSAERTGGSVSTLTIQRTQQEDSAVYLCASSPRQGYGYTFGSGTRLTVV.

The chain is built from TRBV2 and TRBJ2-3; 9 nucleotides line up with TRBD2. The junction had 15 bases not matched to a gene; V was cut back by 6 bases and J by 5 bases. Germline CDR1 is SNHLY and CDR2 is FYNNEI. This CDR3 has 17 amino acids. CDR3 loop: CASRGSLVAGDLDTQYF. CDR3 sequence (DNA): TGTGCCAGCAGAGGTTCTTTGGTAGCGGGAGATCTAGATACGCAGTATTTT.

The rearrangement joins TRBV11-2 to TRBJ2-3; TRBD2 is a possible D gene (7 bases). Germline values: CDR1 SGHAT, CDR2 FQNNGV. The CDR3 has 16 residues. V shed 1 base and J shed 0 bases, with 11 bases lying between them. The chain's CDR3 is CASSLGGGLSTDTQYF. The CDR3 nucleotides read TGTGCCAGCAGCTTAGGGGGGGGCCTAAGCACAGATACGCAGTATTTT.

V gene TRBV5-8 combines with J gene TRBJ2-7; possibly TRBD2 for D (6 bases). The CDR3 contains 14 residues. The V and J ends lost 1 base and 3 bases respectively, with 11 bases between them. CDR1 and CDR2 (germline): SGHTS, YDEGEE. The CDR3 region is CASSLYPSDYEQYF. As DNA, the CDR3 is TGTGCCAGCAGCTTGTATCCTAGCGACTACGAGCAGTACTTC.

This clone appeared a single time. This sequence joins TRBV24-1 and TRBJ1-3; D gene uncertain. The CDR3 spans 14 residues. In germline, CDR1 is KGHDR, CDR2 SFDVKD. V was shortened by 9 bases and J by 3 bases, with 14 bases between the two germline ends. As DNA, the CDR3 is TGTGCCACCGGATCGGCGGGCTATGGAAACACCATATATTTT. It yields the protein CATGSAGYGNTIYF.

Only one count was recorded for this clone. V is TRBV29-1 and J is TRBJ1-6; 7 bases map to TRBD1. The CDR3 sequence is 18 residues long. With V trimmed by 0 bases and J by 10 bases, 18 bases remained unmatched. Germline CDR1 and CDR2: SQVTM and ANQGSEA. CDR3 protein: CSVEDPLIRQGIKSPLHF. CDR3 in DNA: TGCAGCGTTGAAGACCCGTTGATTCGACAGGGAATAAAATCACCCCTCCACTTT.

This clone is a singleton in its sample. The chain recombines TRBV18 with TRBJ2-7; 7 positions agree with TRBD2. CDR3 length equals 14 residues. V gave up 4 bases and J gave up 3 bases; unmatched junction bases: 6. Germline V CDR1 and CDR2: KGHSH, LQKENI. The CDR3 region is CASSRESGGYEQYF. CDR3 nucleotides: TGTGCCAGCTCACGGGAGTCGGGGGGCTACGAGCAGTACTTC. Together with reference TRBV18 and TRBJ2-7, the CDR3 gives the full variable domain: NAGVMQNPRHLVRRRGQEARLRCSPMKGHSHVYWYRQLPEEGLKFMVYLQKENIIDESGMPKERFSAEFPKEGPSILRIQQVVRGDSAAYFCASSRESGGYEQYFGPGTRLTVT.

The chain couples TRBV6-5 to TRBJ2-3; TRBD2 matches at 10 bases. The V segment lost 7 bases and the J segment 4 bases; nucleotides outside the gene matches: 5. Looked up from germline, CDR1 is MNHEY and CDR2 is SVGAGI. The CDR3 sequence is 14 residues long. The chain's CDR3 is CASNPSGRPDTQYF. CDR3 DNA: TGTGCCAGCAATCCTAGCGGGAGACCAGATACGCAGTATTTT.

The chain joins TRBV3-1 (or the pseudogene TRBV3-2) to TRBJ2-1; D gene ambiguous. This CDR3 comprises 16 residues. The V gene's germline CDR1 is LGHDT and CDR2 YNNKEL (reference sequence). The V end was cut by 5 bases, the J end by 0 bases, with 14 bases between. The CDR3: CASSARRRGSYNEQFF. The CDR3 DNA follows: TGTGCCAGCAGCGCCCGGCGGAGAGGCTCCTACAATGAGCAGTTCTTC.

V gene TRBV7-2 combines with J gene TRBJ2-5, with 15 bases fitting TRBD2. Looked up from germline, CDR1 is SGHTA and CDR2 is FQGNSA. The CDR3 has 17 amino acids. The ends lost 3 bases at V and 5 bases at J; junction bases unmatched: 7. CDR3 nucleotide sequence: TGTGCCAGCAGCTTCATCGGGACTAGCGGGAGGTCGGAGACCCAGTACTTC. It encodes CASSFIGTSGRSETQYF.

This rearrangement joins TRBV12-5 to TRBJ2-3, with D maybe TRBD2 (5 bases). Germline V CDR1 and CDR2: LGHNT, FRNRAP. V lost 7 bases and J lost 0, with 14 bases in between. The CDR3 runs 15 residues. CDR3 nucleotide sequence: TGTGCTAGTGCCCTCCTACTAGGGAGCACAGATACGCAGTATTTT. Protein: CASALLLGSTDTQYF.

The chain carries TRBV6-5 and TRBJ1-1; TRBD1 agrees at 7 bases. Germline CDR1 is MNHEY and CDR2 is SVGAGI. Trimming at V came to 5 bases and at J to 5 bases, leaving 8 bases not matched to a gene. CDR3 length: 14 amino acids. The CDR3, as DNA: TGTGCCAGCAGTCGACAGGGTCTAACAACTGAAGCTTTCTTT. Translated: CASSRQGLTTEAFF.

This chain joins TRBV7-6 and TRBJ1-6, with a weak D call TRBD1 (5 bases). Looked up from germline, CDR1 is SGHVS and CDR2 is FNYEAQ. The CDR3 sequence is 16 residues long. With 3 bases removed from V and 7 bases from J, the gap between germline ends came to 16 bases. CDR3 region: CASSFQPGTDNSPLHF. As DNA, the CDR3 is TGTGCCAGCAGCTTTCAACCCGGGACTGACAATTCACCCCTCCACTTT.

This chain connects TRBV9 to TRBJ2-1, with 7 bases lining up with TRBD1. The CDR3 spans 15 residues. Germline V gene data show CDR1 as SGDLS and CDR2 as YYNGEE. Trimming at V came to 0 bases and at J to 4 bases, leaving 4 bases not matched to a gene. The CDR3 DNA follows: TGTGCCAGCAGCGTAGAAGGACAGGCTTACAATGAGCAGTTCTTC. Translating gives CASSVEGQAYNEQFF.

The V and J genes are TRBV7-9 and TRBJ1-1; no clear D. The CDR3 has 17 residues. V lost 4 bases and J lost 1, with 19 bases in between. Germline V gives CDR1 SEHNR, CDR2 FQNEAQ (reference sequence). The CDR3 DNA reads as TGTGCCAGCAGCTCCACCGAGCGGTGGGGTTGGAACACTGAAGCTTTCTTT. Amino acid sequence: CASSSTERWGWNTEAFF.

The sample holds a few counts of this clone. V and J are TRBV30 and TRBJ2-7; 7 bases map to TRBD1. This CDR3 is 12 amino acids long. CDR1 is GTSNPN and CDR2 is SVGIG in the germline V gene (reference sequence). V shed 8 bases and J 2 bases; nucleotides not matched to a gene: 6. The CDR3 loop reads CAGQGDTYEQYF. CDR3 DNA: TGTGCCGGTCAGGGGGATACCTACGAGCAGTACTTC.

This sequence joins TRBV4-3 and TRBJ2-1; TRBD2 agrees at 13 bases. J gave up 6 bases and V 3 bases, and 2 bases lay outside the gene matches. This CDR3 has 15 amino acids. Germline lookup yields CDR1 LGHNA and CDR2 YSLEER. For the CDR3, the DNA is TGCGCCAGCAGCCATCGGACTAGCGGGGGCAATGAGCAGTTCTTC. Residues: CASSHRTSGGNEQFF.

The V call is TRBV4-1, the J call TRBJ1-3, with a possible D match to TRBD1 (5 bases). V was trimmed by 1 base and J by 4 bases, leaving 14 bases between them. The germline V gene has CDR1 MGHRA and CDR2 YSYEKL. The CDR3 contains 16 residues. The CDR3 protein is CASSQGPRASGNTIYF. CDR3 DNA sequence: TGCGCCAGCAGCCAAGGCCCCAGGGCGTCGGGAAACACCATATATTTT.

The rearrangement links TRBV11-2 to TRBJ2-1; a possible D gene is TRBD1 (5 bases). Between the trimmed V and J ends, which lost 5 bases and 12 bases, there was a span of 17 bases. The CDR3 is 13 amino acids. From germline, CDR1 is SGHAT and CDR2 FQNNGV. This CDR3 reads CASSPRLGVGQFF. CDR3 DNA: TGTGCCAGCAGCCCACGTTTAGGGGTAGGGCAGTTCTTC.

The chain has TRBV2 and TRBJ2-1, with 8 positions matching TRBD2. CDR3 length: 13 residues. The germline V gene encodes CDR1 SNHLY and CDR2 FYNNEI. V shed 6 bases and J 5 bases; nucleotides not matched to a gene: 3. CDR3 sequence: CASRGGRHNEQFF. The CDR3 coding sequence is TGTGCCAGCAGGGGCGGGAGGCACAATGAGCAGTTCTTC. Looking up the rest from reference TRBV2 and TRBJ2-1 gives the full variable domain: EPEVTQTPSHQVTQMGQEVILRCVPISNHLYFYWYRQILGQKVEFLVSFYNNEISEKSEIFDDQFSVERPDGSNFTLKIRSTKLEDSAMYFCASRGGRHNEQFFGPGTRLTVL.

The chain has TRBV5-1 and TRBJ2-1; TRBD2 agrees at 7 bases. CDR3 length equals 14 residues. The germline CDR1 and CDR2 sequences are SGHRS and YFSETQ. Losses at the gene ends were 4 bases for V and 4 bases for J; bases not matched to a gene: 5. CDR3: CASSAGLEYNEQFF. CDR3 DNA: TGCGCCAGCAGCGCCGGACTAGAATACAATGAGCAGTTCTTC.